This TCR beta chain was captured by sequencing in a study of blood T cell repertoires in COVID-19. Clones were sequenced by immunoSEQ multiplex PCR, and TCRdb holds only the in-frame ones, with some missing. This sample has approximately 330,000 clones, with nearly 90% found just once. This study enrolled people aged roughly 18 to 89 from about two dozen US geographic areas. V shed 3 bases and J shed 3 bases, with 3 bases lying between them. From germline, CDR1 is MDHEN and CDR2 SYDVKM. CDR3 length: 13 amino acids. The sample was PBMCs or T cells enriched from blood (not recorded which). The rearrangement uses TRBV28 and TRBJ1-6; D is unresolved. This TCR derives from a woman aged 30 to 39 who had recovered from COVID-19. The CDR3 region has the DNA TGTGCCAGCAGTTTTAACTATAATTCACCCCTCCACTTT. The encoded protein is CASSFNYNSPLHF. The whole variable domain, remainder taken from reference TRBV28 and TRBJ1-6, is DVKVTQSSRYLVKRTGEKVFLECVQDMDHENMFWYRQDPGLGLRLIYFSYDVKMKEKGDIPEGYSVSREKKERFSLILESASTNQTSMYLCASSFNYNSPLHFGNGTRLTVT.